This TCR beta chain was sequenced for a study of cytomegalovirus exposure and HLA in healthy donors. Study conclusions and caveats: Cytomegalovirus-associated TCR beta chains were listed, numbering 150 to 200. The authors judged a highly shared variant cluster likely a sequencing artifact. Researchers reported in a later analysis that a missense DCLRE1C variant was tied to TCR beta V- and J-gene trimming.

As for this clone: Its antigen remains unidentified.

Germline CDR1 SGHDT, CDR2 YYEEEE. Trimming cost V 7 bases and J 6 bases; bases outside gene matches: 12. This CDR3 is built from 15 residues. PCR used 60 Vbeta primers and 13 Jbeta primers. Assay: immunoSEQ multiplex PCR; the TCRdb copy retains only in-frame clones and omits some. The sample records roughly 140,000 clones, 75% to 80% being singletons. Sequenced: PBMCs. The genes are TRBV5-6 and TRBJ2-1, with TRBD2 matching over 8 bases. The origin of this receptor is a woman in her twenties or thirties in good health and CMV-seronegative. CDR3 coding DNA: TGTGCCAGCTCCTCGGGCGGGGGGATACCCAATGAGCAGTTCTTC. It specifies CASSSGGGIPNEQFF.